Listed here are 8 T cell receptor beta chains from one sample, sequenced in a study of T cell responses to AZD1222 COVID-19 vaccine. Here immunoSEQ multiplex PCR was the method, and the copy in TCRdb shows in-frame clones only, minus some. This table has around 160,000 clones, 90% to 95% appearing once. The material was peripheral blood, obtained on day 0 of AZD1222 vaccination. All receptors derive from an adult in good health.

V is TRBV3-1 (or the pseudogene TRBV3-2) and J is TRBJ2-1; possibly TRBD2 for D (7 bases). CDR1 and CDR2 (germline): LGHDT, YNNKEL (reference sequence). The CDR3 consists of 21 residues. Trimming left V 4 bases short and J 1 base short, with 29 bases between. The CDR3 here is CASSLKIGGQGGARSYNEQFF. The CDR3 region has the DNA TGTGCCAGCAGCCTAAAGATCGGGGGGCAGGGCGGGGCCCGTTCCTACAATGAGCAGTTCTTC.

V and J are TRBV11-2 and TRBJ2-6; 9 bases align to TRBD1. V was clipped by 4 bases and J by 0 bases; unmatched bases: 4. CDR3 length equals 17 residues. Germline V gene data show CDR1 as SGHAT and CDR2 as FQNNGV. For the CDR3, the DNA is TGTGCCAGCAGCTCGGGGACAGGGCTCTCTGGGGCCAACGTCCTGACTTTC. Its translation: CASSSGTGLSGANVLTF.

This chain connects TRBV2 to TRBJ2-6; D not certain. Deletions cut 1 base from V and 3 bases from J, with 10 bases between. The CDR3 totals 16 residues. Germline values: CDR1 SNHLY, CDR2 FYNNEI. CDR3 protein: CASSEEVWGGANVLTF. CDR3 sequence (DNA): TGTGCCAGCAGTGAAGAGGTTTGGGGTGGGGCCAACGTCCTGACTTTC.

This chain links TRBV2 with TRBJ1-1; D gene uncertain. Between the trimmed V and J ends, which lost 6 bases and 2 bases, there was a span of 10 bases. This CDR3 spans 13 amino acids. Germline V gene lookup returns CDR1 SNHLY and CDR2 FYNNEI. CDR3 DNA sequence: TGTGCCAGCAGGTTATTACTTAACACTGAAGCTTTCTTT. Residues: CASRLLLNTEAFF.

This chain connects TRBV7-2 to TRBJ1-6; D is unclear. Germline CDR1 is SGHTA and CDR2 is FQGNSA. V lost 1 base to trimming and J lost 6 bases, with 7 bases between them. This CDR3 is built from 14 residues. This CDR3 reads CASSLDGVNSPLHF. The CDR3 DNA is TGTGCCAGCAGCTTAGACGGGGTTAATTCACCCCTCCACTTT. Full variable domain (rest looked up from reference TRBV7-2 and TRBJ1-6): GAGVSQSPSNKVTEKGKDVELRCDPISGHTALYWYRQSLGQGLEFLIYFQGNSAPDKSGLPSDRFSAERTGGSVSTLTIQRTQQEDSAVYLCASSLDGVNSPLHFGNGTRLTVT.

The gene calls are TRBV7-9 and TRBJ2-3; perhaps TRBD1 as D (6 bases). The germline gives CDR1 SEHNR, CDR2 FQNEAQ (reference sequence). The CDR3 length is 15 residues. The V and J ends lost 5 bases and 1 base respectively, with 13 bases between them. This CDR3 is CASSVTGSGTDTQYF. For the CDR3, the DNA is TGTGCCAGCAGCGTTACAGGGTCGGGCACAGATACGCAGTATTTT.

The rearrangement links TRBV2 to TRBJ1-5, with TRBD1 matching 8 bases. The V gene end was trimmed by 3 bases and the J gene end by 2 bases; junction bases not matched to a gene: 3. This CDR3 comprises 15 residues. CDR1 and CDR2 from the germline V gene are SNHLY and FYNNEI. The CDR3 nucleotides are TGTGCCAGCAGTGACGAGGGACAGGGCAATCAGCCCCAGCATTTT. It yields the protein CASSDEGQGNQPQHF.

The CDR3 loop is CASSLVGGKEVNTEAFF. CDR3 DNA: TGTGCCAGCAGCTTAGTAGGGGGCAAAGAGGTGAACACTGAAGCTTTCTTT. This chain connects TRBV7-9 to TRBJ1-1, with 7 bases aligning to TRBD1. The CDR3 length is 17 residues. V shed 1 base, J shed 0 bases, and the junction held 8 bases outside the gene matches. Germline V gene data show CDR1 as SEHNR and CDR2 as FQNEAQ (reference sequence).